This paragraph reports one TCR beta chain. The antigen is undetermined. Different DNA sequences within this sample yield the same CDR3. These data belong to a study of brain T cells in children with intractable seizures. Method: immunoSEQ multiplex PCR; TCRdb's copy keeps in-frame clones and lacks some. This table holds about 340,000 clones, over 90% found once. Study-wide results and caveats: HCMV serostatus was not known, and viral specificity came from CDR3 similarity only. Clones missing pre-surgery may reflect undersampling of that blood sample.

Trimming took 3 bases from V and 1 from J, leaving 16 bases between them. Germline V lookup: CDR1 SGHRS, CDR2 YFSETQ. The CDR3 is 16 residues long. As for time point: blood from clinic visit 5 months post-surgery; TSC patient then seizure free. The sequenced cases were selected for having the highest brain T cell transcript signatures. Before surgery, patients took at least one anti-epileptic drug. V usage is TRBV5-1 and J usage is TRBJ1-1; tentative D call: TRBD1 (5 bases). This material consisted of peripheral blood, taken roughly 5 months after surgery. The sequence was collected from a boy under two years old with tuberous sclerosis and intractable seizures. In DNA form, the CDR3 reads TGCGCCAGCAGCTATTTGGGGGTTGGATCGAACACTGAAGCTTTCTTT. It codes for CASSYLGVGSNTEAFF.